Below are 28 T cell receptor beta chains sequenced from a single sample in a study of cytomegalovirus exposure and HLA in healthy donors. 13 Jbeta primers and 60 Vbeta primers were used for the PCR. Produced via immunoSEQ multiplex PCR; TCRdb's table is partial and in-frame only. The table shows around 52,000 clones, with about 79% occurring only once. The specimen was PBMCs. The receptor set was obtained from a man aged 35 to 55 in good health and CMV-seronegative.

V and J are TRBV11-3 and TRBJ2-7; 11 bases agree with TRBD2. Germline V gene sequence: CDR1 SGHNT, CDR2 YENEEA. This CDR3 contains 16 residues. The ends lost 4 bases at V and 4 bases at J; junction bases unmatched: 9. DNA for the CDR3: TGTGCCAGCAGCTACGCCCTAGCGGGGGGCAAGTACGAGCAGTACTTC. Protein sequence: CASSYALAGGKYEQYF.

The chain has TRBV5-4 and TRBJ2-1, with D perhaps TRBD1 (6 bases). Looked up from germline, CDR1 is SGHNT and CDR2 is YYREEE (reference sequence). The CDR3 covers 15 residues. V was pared by 2 bases and J by 5 bases, with 14 bases between. Here the CDR3 reads CASSFSRGAHNEQFF. The CDR3 DNA is TGTGCCAGCAGCTTCTCCAGGGGTGCACACAATGAGCAGTTCTTC. Drawing the rest from reference TRBV5-4 and TRBJ2-1, the complete variable domain is ETGVTQSPTHLIKTRGQQVTLRCSSQSGHNTVSWYQQALGQGPQFIFQYYREEENGRGNFPPRFSGLQFPNYSSELNVNALELDDSALYLCASSFSRGAHNEQFFGPGTRLTVL.

The V gene is TRBV2, the J gene TRBJ2-1, with TRBD2 matching 12 bases. CDR1 and CDR2 (germline): SNHLY, FYNNEI. J lost 0 bases, V lost 5 bases, and 2 bases had no gene match. The CDR3 runs 16 residues. CDR3 amino acids: CASSPTSGGSYNEQFF. For the CDR3, the DNA is TGTGCCAGCAGTCCGACTAGCGGGGGCTCCTACAATGAGCAGTTCTTC.

This chain uses TRBV7-8 with TRBJ2-6, with D possibly being TRBD2 (6 bases). The germline V gene has CDR1 SGHVS and CDR2 FQNEAQ. This CDR3 region has 16 residues. V was clipped by 3 bases and J by 0 bases, with 9 bases between them. The CDR3 nucleotides read TGTGCCAGCAGCTTTGGAGGGGACTCTGGGGCCAACGTCCTGACTTTC. It encodes CASSFGGDSGANVLTF.

The chain links TRBV25-1 to TRBJ1-4; D gene ambiguous. This CDR3 comprises 14 residues. V was cut by 5 bases and J by 0 bases, with 7 bases left in between. Germline CDR1 MGHDK, CDR2 SYGVNS. CDR3 protein: CASSMSATNEKLFF. CDR3 in DNA: TGTGCCAGCAGTATGAGTGCAACTAATGAAAAACTGTTTTTT.

The chain uses TRBV7-6 and TRBJ2-7, with 7 bases matching TRBD1. Trimming at V came to 4 bases and at J to 4 bases, leaving 7 bases not matched to a gene. This CDR3 spans 14 amino acids. Per germline, CDR1 SGHVS and CDR2 FNYEAQ. CDR3 amino acids: CASSSGDSQYEQYF. The CDR3 coding sequence is TGTGCCAGCAGCTCCGGGGACAGCCAATACGAGCAGTACTTC.

The rearrangement links TRBV5-4 to TRBJ1-2; tentatively, D is TRBD1 (6 bases). The germline gives CDR1 SGHNT, CDR2 YYREEE (reference sequence). CDR3 length: 14 amino acids. V was clipped by 4 bases and J by 7 bases, with 17 bases between them. The CDR3 nucleotides read TGTGCCAGCAGCACACCCAGGGGAGACGGTGGCTACACCTTC. It encodes CASSTPRGDGGYTF.

The chain couples TRBV5-6 to TRBJ1-1; D remains unclear. The CDR3 runs to 13 residues. Germline V lookup: CDR1 SGHDT, CDR2 YYEEEE. V was cut by 4 bases and J by 5 bases, with 12 bases left in between. CDR3 sequence reads: CASSPVGGTEAFF. As DNA, the CDR3 is TGTGCCAGCAGCCCGGTTGGCGGGACTGAAGCTTTCTTT. The whole variable domain, remainder taken from reference TRBV5-6 and TRBJ1-1, is DAGVTQSPTHLIKTRGQQVTLRCSPKSGHDTVSWYQQALGQGPQFIFQYYEEEERQRGNFPDRFSGHQFPNYSSELNVNALLLGDSALYLCASSPVGGTEAFFGQGTRLTVV.

This chain joins TRBV6-5 and TRBJ2-1; 8 bases agree with TRBD2. The CDR3 extends over 14 amino acids. Trimming at V came to 6 bases and at J to 4 bases, leaving 5 bases not matched to a gene. The V gene's germline CDR1 is MNHEY and CDR2 SVGAGI. The CDR3 loop is CASRTTSGYNEQFF. The CDR3 DNA is TGTGCCAGCAGAACAACTAGCGGTTACAATGAGCAGTTCTTC.

This chain uses TRBV7-8 with TRBJ1-5, with 7 bases aligning to TRBD1. Germline CDR1 and CDR2: SGHVS and FQNEAQ. V lost 1 base, J lost 2 bases, and 2 bases stayed unmatched. The CDR3 totals 15 residues. The CDR3 protein is CASSLVGGGNQPQHF. CDR3 in DNA: TGTGCCAGCAGCTTAGTAGGGGGCGGCAATCAGCCCCAGCATTTT.

This sequence joins TRBV7-2 and TRBJ2-5; D call uncertain. With 2 bases removed from V and 4 bases from J, the gap between germline ends came to 11 bases. The CDR3 has 14 residues. Germline CDR1 reads SGHTA; CDR2 reads FQGNSA. The chain's CDR3 is CASSLNALPETQYF. The CDR3 region has the DNA TGTGCCAGCAGCTTAAACGCACTCCCAGAGACCCAGTACTTC.

The rearrangement joins TRBV6-1 to TRBJ2-3; D might be TRBD1 (6 bases). The V end lost 0 bases, the J end lost 2 bases, and 18 bases lay between the germline ends. The germline gives CDR1 MNHNS, CDR2 SASEGT. This CDR3 contains 18 residues. CDR3 in amino acids: CASSEAMETGRVTDTQYF. CDR3 nucleotides: TGTGCCAGCAGTGAAGCTATGGAGACAGGTCGGGTCACAGATACGCAGTATTTT.

This clone was seen only once. The chain employs TRBV14 and TRBJ2-2; 15 positions match TRBD2. With 1 base clipped from V and 0 bases from J, the junction kept 3 bases outside the gene matches. The CDR3 has 19 amino acids. Germline values: CDR1 SGHDN, CDR2 FVKESK. This CDR3 is CASSQGGLAGGTNTGELFF. In nucleotides, the CDR3 is TGTGCCAGCAGCCAAGGGGGACTAGCGGGGGGCACGAACACCGGGGAGCTGTTTTTT.

The chain joins TRBV15 to TRBJ2-2, with 11 bases lining up with TRBD2. The CDR3 extends over 14 amino acids. With 5 bases clipped from V and 6 bases from J, the junction kept 2 bases outside the gene matches. The germline gives CDR1 LNHNV, CDR2 YYDKDF (reference sequence). The CDR3 DNA reads as TGTGCCACCAGCCGTAGCGGGGGGGCCGGGGAGCTGTTTTTT. It translates to CATSRSGGAGELFF.

Regarding this clone: This sample includes further DNA sequences coding for the same CDR3. The chain combines TRBV5-1 with TRBJ2-2; perhaps TRBD2 as D (5 bases). This CDR3 has 16 residues. The V gene lost 6 bases and the J gene lost 2 bases, with 17 bases spanning the gap. Per germline, CDR1 SGHRS and CDR2 YFSETQ. DNA for the CDR3: TGCGCCAGCAAGGCAGGAGGTCTAGCCAACACCGGGGAGCTGTTTTTT. Translated, it gives CASKAGGLANTGELFF.

J is TRBJ2-3 and V is TRBV5-1; 16 positions agree with TRBD2. In germline, CDR1 is SGHRS, CDR2 YFSETQ. The trim removed 4 bases at V and 7 bases at J, leaving 6 bases unmatched. The CDR3 is 16 residues long. For the CDR3, the DNA is TGCGCCAGCAGCGGGGGACTAGCGGGGGGGCCAAATACGCAGTATTTT. Translated: CASSGGLAGGPNTQYF.

This clone appeared a single time. This chain uses TRBV15 with TRBJ1-4; 7 bases map to TRBD1. Germline-derived CDR1 and CDR2 are LNHNV and YYDKDF (reference sequence). This CDR3 spans 15 amino acids. V trimming: 4 bases; J trimming: 2 bases; junction bases outside the gene matches: 4. CDR3 loop: CATSIEQGTNEKLFF. In DNA form, the CDR3 reads TGTGCCACCAGCATTGAACAGGGGACTAATGAAAAACTGTTTTTT.

This clone came up a few times. V and J are TRBV2 and TRBJ2-7; 7 positions agree with TRBD2. The CDR3 consists of 14 residues. Germline values: CDR1 SNHLY, CDR2 FYNNEI. V gave up 10 bases and J gave up 5 bases; unmatched junction bases: 14. The CDR3 nucleotides read TGTGCCATAAGACCAGGGACTACTATTCACGAGCAGTACTTC. Protein product: CAIRPGTTIHEQYF.

CDR3 amino acids: CASSSSPQGYNEQFF. The CDR3 bases are TGCGCCAGCAGCTCCTCCCCCCAGGGGTACAATGAGCAGTTCTTC. The V and J genes are TRBV5-1 and TRBJ2-1; tentatively, D is TRBD1 (6 bases). CDR1 SGHRS and CDR2 YFSETQ come from the germline V gene. V lost 3 bases, J lost 4 bases, and 14 bases lay in between. The CDR3 runs 15 residues.

This chain connects TRBV23-1 to TRBJ1-1, with D possibly being TRBD1 (5 bases). TRBV23-1 is noted as an ORF with a role that remains uncertain. The length of the CDR3 is 17 residues. Between the trimmed V and J ends, which lost 3 bases and 5 bases, there was a span of 22 bases. The CDR3 nucleotides are TGCGCCAGCAGTCACCCAAGGTCAGGGTGTGTCGATACTGAAGCTTTCTTT. Translating it yields CASSHPRSGCVDTEAFF.

The chain has TRBV5-8 and TRBJ1-1; the D gene is possibly TRBD1 (5 bases). This CDR3 region has 12 residues. V lost 4 bases and J lost 6, with 10 bases in between. The germline V gene has CDR1 SGHTS and CDR2 YDEGEE. CDR3 amino acids: CASSQGGSEAFF. The CDR3 DNA reads TGTGCCAGCAGCCAGGGAGGGTCTGAAGCTTTCTTT.

This clone was detected only once. CDR3 loop: CASTSQETQYF. Written as DNA, the CDR3 is TGTGCCAGCACCTCTCAAGAGACCCAGTACTTC. The gene calls are TRBV7-9 and TRBJ2-5; D not certain. Trimming removed 7 bases from V and 2 bases from J, with 5 bases in between. The CDR3 length is 11 residues. The V gene's germline CDR1 is SEHNR and CDR2 FQNEAQ (reference sequence).

The chain recombines TRBV19 with TRBJ2-1; 7 bases line up with TRBD2. Germline CDR1 is LNHDA and CDR2 is SQIVND (reference sequence). CDR3 size: 15 residues. J lost 4 bases, V lost 6 bases, and 9 bases had no gene match. The chain's CDR3 is CASRLYGGEYNEQFF. CDR3 nucleotide sequence: TGTGCCAGTAGACTGTATGGGGGGGAATACAATGAGCAGTTCTTC.

J is TRBJ1-2 and V is TRBV5-6; the D gene is possibly TRBD1 (5 bases). Trimming stripped 1 base from V and 8 bases from J, with 12 bases between. The V gene's germline CDR1 is SGHDT and CDR2 YYEEEE. The CDR3 sequence is 13 residues long. The CDR3 DNA reads as TGTGCCAGCAGCTTGCGCGCAGGGTTAGGCTACACCTTC. This translates into CASSLRAGLGYTF.

The chain recombines TRBV7-2 with TRBJ2-5; 8 bases map to TRBD2. Germline trimming cut 7 bases from V and 4 bases from J; bases unmatched to any gene: 5. CDR3 size: 13 residues. From germline, CDR1 is SGHTA and CDR2 FQGNSA. The CDR3 DNA reads as TGTGCCAGCACCATCGCGGGGGGAGAGACCCAGTACTTC. It codes for CASTIAGGETQYF.

This chain uses TRBV5-4 with TRBJ1-6; weak D call: TRBD1 (5 bases). CDR3 length: 14 residues. Trimming took off 1 base at V and 10 bases at J, with 12 bases between the two ends. In germline, CDR1 is SGHNT, CDR2 YYREEE (reference sequence). In nucleotides, the CDR3 is TGTGCCAGCAGCTTGTCTGGGGGAGGATCACCCCTCCACTTT. It translates to CASSLSGGGSPLHF.

This rearrangement joins TRBV19 to TRBJ2-7; a possible D gene is TRBD2 (6 bases). CDR3 size: 11 residues. In germline, CDR1 is LNHDA, CDR2 SQIVND (reference sequence). V was trimmed by 7 bases and J by 5 bases, leaving 9 bases between them. The chain's CDR3 is CASTWGDEQYF. For the CDR3, the DNA is TGTGCCAGTACCTGGGGGGACGAGCAGTACTTC.

The chain employs TRBV5-4 and TRBJ1-2, with no clear D. V lost 4 bases, J lost 3 bases, and 13 bases lay in between. This CDR3 contains 14 residues. Germline loops: CDR1 SGHNT, CDR2 YYREEE (reference sequence). The CDR3 is CASSLPEVYYGYTF. CDR3 bases: TGTGCCAGCAGCCTGCCGGAGGTCTACTATGGCTACACCTTC. Complete variable domain (other parts from reference TRBV5-4 and TRBJ1-2): ETGVTQSPTHLIKTRGQQVTLRCSSQSGHNTVSWYQQALGQGPQFIFQYYREEENGRGNFPPRFSGLQFPNYSSELNVNALELDDSALYLCASSLPEVYYGYTFGSGTRLTVV.